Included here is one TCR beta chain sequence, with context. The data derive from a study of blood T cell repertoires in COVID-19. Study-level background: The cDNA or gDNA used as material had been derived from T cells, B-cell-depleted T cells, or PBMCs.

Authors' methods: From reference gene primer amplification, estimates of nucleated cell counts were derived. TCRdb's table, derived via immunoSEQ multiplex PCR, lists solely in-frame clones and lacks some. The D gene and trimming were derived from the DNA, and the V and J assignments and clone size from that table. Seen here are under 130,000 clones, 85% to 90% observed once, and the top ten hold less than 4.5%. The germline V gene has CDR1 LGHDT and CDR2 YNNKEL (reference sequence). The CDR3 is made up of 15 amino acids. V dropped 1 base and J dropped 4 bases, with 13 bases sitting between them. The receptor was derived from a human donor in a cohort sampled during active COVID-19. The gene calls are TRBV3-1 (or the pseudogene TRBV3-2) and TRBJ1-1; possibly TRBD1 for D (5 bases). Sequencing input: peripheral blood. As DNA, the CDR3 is TGTGCCAGCAGCCAAGTTGGGGGGTTGGCCACTGAAGCTTTCTTT. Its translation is CASSQVGGLATEAFF.